The 28 T cell receptor beta chains below were found in one sample sequenced in a study of shared clonotypes between healthy human individuals. Measured with immunoSEQ multiplex PCR; TCRdb has only the in-frame clones, and not every one. The table includes about 990,000 clones, around 82% detected once. The source material was memory CD4+ T cells from PBMCs. As to subset: CD45RA-negative fraction. Receptor source: a man aged 18 to 29 in good health. Some clones in this sample may be carry-over from other donors' samples.

Comment on this clone: A much larger clone differs by one base, so this may be a read error. This chain joins TRBV27 and TRBJ1-1; possibly TRBD1 for D (5 bases). The CDR3 contains 13 residues. Germline V CDR1 and CDR2: MNHEY, SMNVEV (reference sequence). V dropped 6 bases and J dropped 3 bases, with 11 bases sitting between them. The CDR3 DNA follows: TGTGCCAGCAGCCGGACGGGGGACACTGAAGCTTTCTTT. It yields the protein CASSRTGDTEAFF.

The rearrangement uses TRBV9 and TRBJ2-3; 8 nucleotides agree with TRBD1. The V gene end was trimmed by 4 bases and the J gene end by 4 bases; junction bases not matched to a gene: 8. CDR1 and CDR2 (germline): SGDLS, YYNGEE. This CDR3 spans 15 amino acids. The CDR3 DNA is TGTGCCAGCAGCACCCGCGGACAGGGTCCAGATACGCAGTATTTT. This sequence encodes CASSTRGQGPDTQYF.

V usage is TRBV27 and J usage is TRBJ1-4; no definite D call. CDR1 is MNHEY, CDR2 SMNVEV, per germline (reference sequence). V was trimmed by 9 bases and J by 0 bases, leaving 8 bases between them. The CDR3 consists of 13 residues. CDR3 nucleotides: TGTGCCAGTTTGATTGCAACTAATGAAAAACTGTTTTTT. Translated: CASLIATNEKLFF.

This clone was observed a single time. One junction end does not reproduce the germline sequence, and a read error may be involved. V is TRBV6-1 and J is TRBJ2-7, with 8 bases aligning to TRBD2. This CDR3 comprises 17 residues. Per germline, CDR1 MNHNS and CDR2 SASEGT. In DNA form, the CDR3 reads TGTGCCAGCAGCGAAGGGGCTAGCGGGTATTTCTCCTACGAGCAGTACTTC. Amino acid sequence: CASSEGASGYFSYEQYF.

CDR3 bases: TGTGCCAGTAGTTATTACCGCGGGAGTATCGAGACCCAGTACTTC. Encoded protein: CASSYYRGSIETQYF. The chain uses TRBV19 and TRBJ2-5, with TRBD2 matching over 7 bases. The V and J ends lost 5 bases and 5 bases, in that order; junction bases with no gene match: 11. The germline V gene encodes CDR1 LNHDA and CDR2 SQIVND (reference sequence). The length of the CDR3 is 15 residues. The full variable domain, completed using reference TRBV19 and TRBJ2-5, is DGGITQSPKYLFRKEGQNVTLSCEQNLNHDAMYWYRQDPGQGLRLIYYSQIVNDFQKGDIAEGYSVSREKKESFPLTVTSAQKNPTAFYLCASSYYRGSIETQYFGPGTRLLVL.

This chain uses TRBV6-6 with TRBJ2-5; possible D gene TRBD1, 5 bases. Per germline, CDR1 MNHNY and CDR2 SVGAGI (reference sequence). This CDR3 region has 15 residues. V lost 6 bases, J lost 3 bases, and 17 bases lay in between. The DNA for the CDR3 is TGTGCCAGCAGCCATACCCGTCAGGGTGAAGAGACCCAGTACTTC. It yields the protein CASSHTRQGEETQYF.

The rearrangement links TRBV5-1 to TRBJ2-5; TRBD2 matches at 7 bases. Germline CDR1 is SGHRS and CDR2 is YFSETQ. This CDR3 has 13 residues. Germline trimming cut 4 bases from V and 2 bases from J; bases unmatched to any gene: 2. The CDR3 region has the DNA TGCGCCAGCAGCCGGCGGGGGCAAGAGACCCAGTACTTC. The encoded protein is CASSRRGQETQYF.

The chain joins TRBV28 to TRBJ1-4, with 10 bases identical to TRBD1. Germline lookup yields CDR1 MDHEN and CDR2 SYDVKM. This CDR3 is 17 amino acids long. After removal of 8 bases from V and 7 bases from J, the junction contained 16 bases not matched to a gene. The CDR3 loop reads CASAAGTGEARGEKLFF. DNA for the CDR3: TGTGCCAGCGCCGCCGGGACAGGGGAGGCTCGAGGTGAAAAACTGTTTTTT.

V is TRBV4-3 and J is TRBJ2-3; 9 bases map to TRBD1. The length of the CDR3 is 15 residues. CDR1 LGHNA and CDR2 YSLEER come from the germline V gene. Trimming cost V 3 bases and J 5 bases; bases outside gene matches: 6. DNA of the CDR3: TGCGCCAGCAGCCAGAGACAGGGGGGACAAGATACGCAGTATTTT. Amino acids: CASSQRQGGQDTQYF.

The J gene is TRBJ2-3, the V gene TRBV29-1; D could derive from TRBD1 or TRBD2 (5 bases each). Trimming pared 3 bases from V and 1 base from J, leaving 11 bases between. The CDR3 length is 14 residues. Germline lookup yields CDR1 SQVTM and CDR2 ANQGSEA. The CDR3 sequence: CSVDPGLGTDTQYF. CDR3 bases: TGCAGCGTTGACCCGGGGCTTGGCACAGATACGCAGTATTTT.

The chain combines TRBV18 with TRBJ1-5; D is unresolved. Germline V CDR1 and CDR2: KGHSH, LQKENI. The CDR3 totals 14 residues. V dropped 6 bases and J dropped 7 bases, with 16 bases sitting between them. The CDR3 spells CASSGGLVGQPQHF. The CDR3 DNA reads as TGTGCCAGCTCGGGAGGACTGGTAGGACAGCCCCAGCATTTT.

This chain links TRBV10-1 with TRBJ2-7; D is unresolved. The V end lost 6 bases, the J end lost 4 bases, and 16 bases lay between the germline ends. Per the germline V gene, CDR1 is WNHNN and CDR2 is SYGVQD (reference sequence). This CDR3 spans 14 amino acids. This CDR3 reads CASSRPTDPYEQYF. The DNA for the CDR3 is TGCGCCAGCAGCCGGCCGACGGACCCTTACGAGCAGTACTTC.

The rearrangement joins TRBV19 to TRBJ1-4; D possibly corresponds to TRBD1 (6 bases). V shed 5 bases and J shed 2 bases, with 9 bases lying between them. There are 14 residues in the CDR3. Germline lookup yields CDR1 LNHDA and CDR2 SQIVND (reference sequence). The CDR3 DNA is TGTGCCAGTAGTCATCAGGGGACTAATGAAAAACTGTTTTTT. Translation: CASSHQGTNEKLFF.

This clone was found once. Just one base apart from a much larger clone, this may be a read error. The chain employs TRBV5-6 and TRBJ2-3, with no clear D. The CDR3 is 13 residues long. Trimming stripped 1 base from V and 0 bases from J, with 3 bases between. The V gene's germline CDR1 is SGHDT and CDR2 YYEEEE. CDR3 sequence reads: CASSLRSTDTQYF. The CDR3 region has the DNA TGTGCCAGCAGCTTGCGAAGCACAGATACGCAGTATTTT.

The V call is TRBV30, the J call TRBJ2-1; possible D gene TRBD2, 5 bases. The CDR3 is 15 amino acids. Germline-derived CDR1 and CDR2 are GTSNPN and SVGIG (reference sequence). Trimming pared 0 bases from V and 7 bases from J, leaving 16 bases between. Here the CDR3 DNA reads TGTGCCTGGAGTGTACGAGGGAGCTTGGCGAATGAGCAGTTCTTC. Protein sequence: CAWSVRGSLANEQFF.

The chain joins TRBV28 to TRBJ2-7; D is uncertain. The CDR3 loop spans 13 amino acids. Trimming cost V 6 bases and J 4 bases, with 13 bases left between them. Germline V gene lookup returns CDR1 MDHEN and CDR2 SYDVKM. CDR3 protein: CASSLGLRYEQYF. As DNA, the CDR3 is TGTGCCAGCAGCCTGGGATTGAGGTACGAGCAGTACTTC.

The rearrangement joins TRBV25-1 to TRBJ2-3; possibly TRBD2 for D (6 bases). Between the trimmed V and J ends, which lost 6 bases and 5 bases, there was a span of 15 bases. The CDR3 covers 14 residues. Germline V gene data show CDR1 as MGHDK and CDR2 as SYGVNS. CDR3 loop: CASSHSGNLDTQYF. DNA of the CDR3: TGTGCCAGCAGCCATAGCGGAAACTTAGATACGCAGTATTTT.

With respect to this clone: The junction differs from germline at one of its ends, possibly a read error. V is TRBV28 and J is TRBJ1-2, with TRBD1 identical over 7 bases. This CDR3 has 14 residues. Germline values: CDR1 MDHEN, CDR2 SYDVKM. The DNA for the CDR3 is TGTGCCAGCACCCTACAGGGGTTTCCCGCCGGCAGCTTCTTC. This translates into CASTLQGFPAGSFF.

The chain links TRBV12-5 to TRBJ2-7, with D hard to call. The CDR3 contains 14 residues. Trimming stripped 3 bases from V and 9 bases from J, with 18 bases between. The germline V gene has CDR1 LGHNT and CDR2 FRNRAP. CDR3 region: CASGFSSGDMGQYF. CDR3 nucleotides: TGTGCTAGTGGTTTCAGTTCCGGAGACATGGGGCAGTACTTC.

Here the CDR3 reads CASSLVQGGDYGYTF. CDR3 nucleotides: TGCGCCAGCAGCTTGGTCCAGGGAGGCGACTATGGCTACACCTTC. The chain combines TRBV5-1 with TRBJ1-2; D might be TRBD1 (5 bases). The CDR3 totals 15 residues. The V end lost 0 bases, the J end lost 3 bases, and 12 bases lay between the germline ends. CDR1 and CDR2 (germline): SGHRS, YFSETQ.

Details on this clone: A read error may be the cause here, since a much bigger clone is one base away. This chain links TRBV28 with TRBJ2-1, with D unclear. Germline CDR1 is MDHEN and CDR2 is SYDVKM. Deletions cut 6 bases from V and 6 bases from J, with 9 bases between. The CDR3 length is 12 residues. CDR3 residues: CASRVWGNEQFF. CDR3 bases: TGTGCCAGCAGGGTATGGGGCAATGAGCAGTTCTTC. Variable domain in full (rest from reference TRBV28 and TRBJ2-1): DVKVTQSSRYLVKRTGEKVFLECVQDMDHENMFWYRQDPGLGLRLIYFSYDVKMKEKGDIPEGYSVSREKKERFSLILESASTNQTSMYLCASRVWGNEQFFGPGTRLTVL.

For this clone: This specimen includes other DNA sequences encoding the same CDR3. The chain has TRBV5-6 and TRBJ2-5; 12 bases align to TRBD2. Per the germline V gene, CDR1 is SGHDT and CDR2 is YYEEEE. With 0 bases clipped from V and 5 bases from J, the junction kept 5 bases outside the gene matches. The CDR3 consists of 16 residues. The chain's CDR3 is CASSLAPSGRAETQYF. The CDR3, as DNA: TGTGCCAGCAGCTTGGCACCTAGCGGGAGGGCGGAGACCCAGTACTTC.

This chain links TRBV4-1 with TRBJ2-2; tentatively, D is TRBD2 (6 bases). In germline, CDR1 is MGHRA, CDR2 YSYEKL. The V end was cut by 3 bases, the J end by 1 base, with 15 bases between. The CDR3 is 17 amino acids. The CDR3 coding sequence is TGCGCCAGCAGCCATCCTCTGGGGGGACGGAACACCGGGGAGCTGTTTTTT. This encodes CASSHPLGGRNTGELFF.

Only one count was recorded for this clone. The same CDR3 arises from other DNA sequences in this sample as well. The V and J genes are TRBV9 and TRBJ2-1, with D perhaps TRBD1 or TRBD2 (5 bases each). Trimming shortened V by 3 bases and J by 3 bases, and 13 bases separated the two germline ends. There are 15 residues in the CDR3. From germline, CDR1 is SGDLS and CDR2 YYNGEE. CDR3 protein: CASSAGASSYNEQFF. The CDR3, as DNA: TGTGCCAGCAGCGCCGGGGCTAGCAGCTACAATGAGCAGTTCTTC.

This clone was picked up a small number of times. A far bigger clonotype differs at one base, so this is likely a read error. The chain is built from TRBV2 and TRBJ1-2, with unresolved D. Germline values: CDR1 SNHLY, CDR2 FYNNEI. CDR3 length equals 10 residues. V was clipped by 9 bases and J by 6 bases, with 8 bases between them. As DNA, the CDR3 is TGTGCCAGGAGCAGGAATGGCTACACCTTC. This translates into CARSRNGYTF.

The chain joins TRBV5-1 to TRBJ2-1; D unclear. V was trimmed by 0 bases and J by 2 bases, leaving 9 bases between them. In germline, CDR1 is SGHRS, CDR2 YFSETQ. The length of the CDR3 is 15 residues. The CDR3 DNA reads TGCGCCAGCAGCTTGGGAGGAACGACCTACAATGAGCAGTTCTTC. Translating gives CASSLGGTTYNEQFF.

V gene TRBV18 combines with J gene TRBJ2-5; TRBD1 aligns across 9 bases. Germline-derived CDR1 and CDR2 are KGHSH and LQKENI. This CDR3 is built from 15 residues. V lost 6 bases, J lost 3 bases, and 8 bases stayed unmatched. The CDR3 region has the DNA TGTGCCAGCTCCCCTGACAGGGGGGGCGAAGAGACCCAGTACTTC. It translates to CASSPDRGGEETQYF.

A few counts support this clone. The genes are TRBV19 and TRBJ1-1, with TRBD1 as a possible D gene (6 bases). CDR1 and CDR2 (germline): LNHDA, SQIVND (reference sequence). The CDR3 loop spans 14 amino acids. Trimming stripped 6 bases from V and 0 bases from J, with 11 bases between. The chain's CDR3 is CASRRTALNTEAFF. The CDR3 bases are TGTGCCAGTAGAAGGACAGCTTTGAACACTGAAGCTTTCTTT.